Listed below are T cell receptor beta chains from one sample, sequenced in a study of identical twins. TCRdb called the 5' RACE reads again in MiXCR, with one record for every CDR3 protein. The sample has around 570,000 distinct CDR3 sequences; around a tenth are singletons. The same sample was also used in a study of yellow fever vaccine responses in identical twins.

Material: PBMCs. These receptors originate from a woman in her late teens or twenties in good health. CDR3s leave out the opening cysteine and the closing phenylalanine or tryptophan.

v_call	j_call	cdr3_aa
TRBV7-9	TRBJ2-5	ASSLRGQIQETQY
TRBV12-3/TRBV12-4	TRBJ2-5	ASGLETQY
TRBV5-1	TRBJ2-7	ASSLLLAGVDEQY
TRBV5-1	TRBJ2-1	ASSLPGGAGGSYNEQF
TRBV10-3	TRBJ2-1	AISESGPESSYNEQF
TRBV6-5	TRBJ2-7	ASSYLRGPYEQY
TRBV15	TRBJ2-1	ATSRTGVNNEQF
TRBV11-2	TRBJ2-2	ASSSLKPGHNPGELF
TRBV4-2	TRBJ2-5	ASSLSSGVGETQY
TRBV5-1	TRBJ2-7	ASSLVSGGEQY
TRBV24-1	TRBJ2-2	ATSDLGTGRTGELF
TRBV29-1	TRBJ2-7	SVSGYTYEQY
TRBV2	TRBJ1-4	ASSFRQGEGEKLF
TRBV7-9	TRBJ1-1	ASSFPTDRDNTEAF
TRBV29-1	TRBJ2-7	SGISFTYEQY
TRBV7-9	TRBJ2-5	ASSLTSGGIRETQY
TRBV20-1	TRBJ2-5	SASGDTFLGETQY
TRBV11-2	TRBJ2-1	ASSPSYRGNEQF
TRBV5-1	TRBJ2-1	ASSKEVAGGPLNEQF
TRBV3-1	TRBJ2-2	ASSPQGIGELF
TRBV11-2	TRBJ2-1	ASSLKGLAGYNEQF
TRBV20-1	TRBJ2-3	SAKRGGTTDTQY
TRBV5-5	TRBJ2-7	ASSLAPGTGVYEQY
TRBV2	TRBJ2-1	ASGTSGRINEQF
TRBV5-1	TRBJ2-1	ASKAGDSYNEQF
TRBV6-2/TRBV6-3	TRBJ2-1	ASSYSRTPGNEQF
TRBV7-2	TRBJ2-5	ASSLIAEETQY
TRBV6-4	TRBJ2-1	ASSESGTSGHNEQF
TRBV7-2	TRBJ2-4	ASSPVDGPKNIQY
TRBV20-1	TRBJ2-1	SASGISSYNEQF
TRBV12-3/TRBV12-4	TRBJ1-5	ASSLQASNQPQH
TRBV29-1	TRBJ2-1	SVLGVAGDWGPLLNEQF
TRBV5-1	TRBJ2-3	ASSFGDRTDTQY
TRBV11-2	TRBJ2-3	ASSPWVADGTDTQY
TRBV10-3	TRBJ2-2	AISVLALLNTGELF
TRBV20-1	TRBJ2-2	SASGLAGDGYGTGELF
TRBV27	TRBJ2-5	ASSLWGAETQY
TRBV6-2/TRBV6-3	TRBJ2-1	ASSSGASSDEQF
TRBV7-9	TRBJ2-7	ASSLEVAGYEQY
TRBV29-1	TRBJ2-3	SVAFSPDTQY
TRBV6-6	TRBJ2-7	ASSLRDNYEQY
TRBV6-2/TRBV6-3	TRBJ2-7	ASGRDSEQY
TRBV2	TRBJ2-1	ASSERGPGEQF
TRBV20-1	TRBJ2-1	SARPAWSEQF
TRBV28	TRBJ2-5	ASRSQPSGVGETQY
TRBV29-1	TRBJ1-6	SVATGRDSPLH
TRBV7-2	TRBJ2-3	ASSLVSGQIDTQY
TRBV27	TRBJ2-1	ASIPRIPGAYPHNEQF
TRBV15	TRBJ1-4	ATSRGASTNEKLF
TRBV7-2	TRBJ2-1	ASSSAYRVPPWPF
TRBV20-1	TRBJ2-5	SARDSGGAKETQY
TRBV29-1	TRBJ2-3	SVAVGPPGTDTQY
TRBV20-1	TRBJ2-7	SAGDRLGYEQY